The entry below gives a single T cell receptor (beta chain) sequence along with its context. The CDR3 extends over 18 amino acids. J was trimmed by 0 bases and V by 2 bases; bases with no gene match: 10. CDR1 and CDR2 from the germline V gene are SGHTA and FQGTGA. This entry comes from a study of blood T cell repertoires in COVID-19. This table comes from immunoSEQ multiplex PCR, and its TCRdb copy is limited to in-frame clones, with some not included. Found here are 130,000 to 150,000 clones, 88% of them singletons; the top ten hold 2% to 2.5%. The sample taken for sequencing was peripheral blood. The chain is built from TRBV7-3 and TRBJ2-1; 7 nucleotides agree with TRBD2. The TCR sequence derives from a human donor in a cohort sampled during active COVID-19. The CDR3 DNA is TGTGCCAGCAGCTTACTAGCGGACGGACCTGACTCCTACAATGAGCAGTTCTTC. Its translation: CASSLLADGPDSYNEQFF.